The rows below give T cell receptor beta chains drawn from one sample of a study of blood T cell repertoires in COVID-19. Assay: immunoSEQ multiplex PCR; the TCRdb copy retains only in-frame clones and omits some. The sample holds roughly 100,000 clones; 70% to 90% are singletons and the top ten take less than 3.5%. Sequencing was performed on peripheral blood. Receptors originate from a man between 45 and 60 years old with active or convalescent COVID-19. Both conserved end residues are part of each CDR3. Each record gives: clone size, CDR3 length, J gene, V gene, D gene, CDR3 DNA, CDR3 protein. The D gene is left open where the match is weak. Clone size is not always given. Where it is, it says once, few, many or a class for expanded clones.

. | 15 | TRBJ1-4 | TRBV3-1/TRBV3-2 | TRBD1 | TGTGCCAGCAGCCCCCAGGGGGCAATGGGGGAAAAACTGTTTTTT | CASSPQGAMGEKLFF
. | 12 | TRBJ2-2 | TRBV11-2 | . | TGTGCCAGCAGCCTCGTCACCGGGGAGCTGTTTTTT | CASSLVTGELFF
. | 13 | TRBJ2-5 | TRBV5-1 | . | TGCGCCAGCAGCTTGGGTGGGGCAGAGACCCAGTACTTC | CASSLGGAETQYF
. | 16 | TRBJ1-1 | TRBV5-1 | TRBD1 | TGCGCCAGCAGCTCGGGGACAGGGGGGAAGAACACTGAAGCTTTCTTT | CASSSGTGGKNTEAFF
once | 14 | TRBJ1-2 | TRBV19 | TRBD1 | TGTGCCAGTAGTGTAGGGACAGCCAGCTATGGCTACACCTTC | CASSVGTASYGYTF
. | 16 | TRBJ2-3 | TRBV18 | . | TGTGCCAGCTCGCACCGGGACATCCAATTCACAGATACGCAGTATTTT | CASSHRDIQFTDTQYF
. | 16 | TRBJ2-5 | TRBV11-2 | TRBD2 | TGTGCCAGCAGTCGGACTAGCGGGGGGGTTAGAGAGACCCAGTACTTC | CASSRTSGGVRETQYF
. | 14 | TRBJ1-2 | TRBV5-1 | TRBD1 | TGCGCCAGCAGCTTGTCGGCAGGGGGTTATGGCTACACCTTC | CASSLSAGGYGYTF
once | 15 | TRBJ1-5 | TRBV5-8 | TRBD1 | TGTGCCAGCACCAATGGACAGGGTTCCTTCCAGCCCCAGCATTTT | CASTNGQGSFQPQHF
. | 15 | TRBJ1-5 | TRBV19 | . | TGTGCCAGTAGTATGAACCCACAGGGTGGTCAGCCCCAGCATTTT | CASSMNPQGGQPQHF
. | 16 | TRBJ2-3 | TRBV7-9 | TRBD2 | TGTGCCAGCAGCTTAGCTCCGGGACTAGCTTCCGATACGCAGTATTTT | CASSLAPGLASDTQYF
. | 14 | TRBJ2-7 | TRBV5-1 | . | TGCGCCAGCAGCTTGGGACAGGAGACCTACGAGCAGTACTTC | CASSLGQETYEQYF
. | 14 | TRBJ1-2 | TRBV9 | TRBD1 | TGTGCCAGCAGAGCCGGGACAGTTAACTATGGCTACACCTTC | CASRAGTVNYGYTF
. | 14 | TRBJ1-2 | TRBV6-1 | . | TGTGCCAGCAGTGAACGTCGGGGGATTGATGGCTACACCTTC | CASSERRGIDGYTF
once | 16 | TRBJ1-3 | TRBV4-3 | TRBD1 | TGCGCCAGCAGCCAAGATGACAGGGGATTTGGAAACACCATATATTTT | CASSQDDRGFGNTIYF
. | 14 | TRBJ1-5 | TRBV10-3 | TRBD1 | TGTGCCATCAGCACAGGGGGCGTGAATCAGCCCCAGCATTTT | CAISTGGVNQPQHF
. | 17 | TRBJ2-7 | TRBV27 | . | TGTGCCAGCAGTTCAACAGGGATAGGGATCGACCTCTACGAGCAGTACTTC | CASSSTGIGIDLYEQYF
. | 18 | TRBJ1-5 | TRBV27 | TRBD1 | TGTGCCAGCAGTTTATACCCTTCCGGGACAGCAAATTCTCAGCCCCAGCATTTT | CASSLYPSGTANSQPQHF
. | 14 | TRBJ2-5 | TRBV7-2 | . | TGTGCCAGCAGCTTAGTCCAGGGCCGGGAGACCCAGTACTTC | CASSLVQGRETQYF
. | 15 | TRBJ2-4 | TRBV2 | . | TGTGCCAGCAGTCCCCGGACAGTAGCCAAAAACATTCAGTACTTC | CASSPRTVAKNIQYF
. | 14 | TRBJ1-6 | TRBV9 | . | TGTGCCAGCAGCCTGGGACAACTCGCTTCACCCCTCCACTTT | CASSLGQLASPLHF
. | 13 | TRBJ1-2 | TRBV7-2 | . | TGTGCCAGCAGTCCCTATTCTAACTATGGCTACACCTTC | CASSPYSNYGYTF
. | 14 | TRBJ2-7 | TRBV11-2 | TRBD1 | TGTGCCAGCAGCTTAATGGGACAGTCCTACGAGCAGTACTTC | CASSLMGQSYEQYF
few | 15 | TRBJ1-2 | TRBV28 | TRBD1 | TGTGCCAGCAGAAGACAGGGGAGGAGGGGTTATGGCTACACCTTC | CASRRQGRRGYGYTF
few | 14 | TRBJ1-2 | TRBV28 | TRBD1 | TGTGCCAGCGCGTGGGGGACAGGGAATTATGGCTACACCTTC | CASAWGTGNYGYTF
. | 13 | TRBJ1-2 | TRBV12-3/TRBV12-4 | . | TGTGCCAGCAGTTTAGGGGGAGGTTATGGCTACACCTTC | CASSLGGGYGYTF
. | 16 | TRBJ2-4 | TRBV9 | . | TGTGCCAGCAGCGGAGAAGTGTTCACGAGCAAAAACATTCAGTACTTC | CASSGEVFTSKNIQYF
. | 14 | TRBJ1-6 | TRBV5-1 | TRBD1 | TGCGCCAGCAGCATGACAGGGGCTGATTCACCCCTCCACTTT | CASSMTGADSPLHF
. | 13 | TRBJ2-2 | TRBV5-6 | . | TGTGCCAGCAGCTTGGAAGCCAGGGGGGAGCTGTTTTTT | CASSLEARGELFF
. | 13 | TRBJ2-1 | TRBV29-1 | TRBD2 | TGCAGCGGTACTAGCGGGCACGACAATGAGCAGTTCTTC | CSGTSGHDNEQFF
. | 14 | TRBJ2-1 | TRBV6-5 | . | TGTGCCAGCAGAGGGGTACAGAGTTCGAATGAGCAGTTCTTC | CASRGVQSSNEQFF
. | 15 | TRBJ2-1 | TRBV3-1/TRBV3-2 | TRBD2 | TGTGCCAGCAGCCAGCAGCGGGGGGGAGGCGATGAGCAGTTCTTC | CASSQQRGGGDEQFF
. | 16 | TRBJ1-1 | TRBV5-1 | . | TGCGCCAGCAGCTCGTCCCCTACTGACAGGCACACTGAAGCTTTCTTT | CASSSSPTDRHTEAFF
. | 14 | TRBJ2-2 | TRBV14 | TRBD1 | TGTGCCAGCTCCGGGACAGGGGGTATCGGGGAGCTGTTTTTT | CASSGTGGIGELFF
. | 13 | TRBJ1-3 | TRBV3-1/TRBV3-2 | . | TGTGCCAGCAGCCAAGCCCGTGGAAACACCATATATTTT | CASSQARGNTIYF
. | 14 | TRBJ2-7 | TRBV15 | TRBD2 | TGTGCCACCAGCCGCGGCGCTGGGGGGGACGAGCAGTACTTC | CATSRGAGGDEQYF
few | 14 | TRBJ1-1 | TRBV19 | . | TGTGCCAGTAGTATGCAGAGGGAGGGAACTGAAGCTTTCTTT | CASSMQREGTEAFF
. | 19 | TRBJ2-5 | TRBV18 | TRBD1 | TGTGCCAGCTCACCATTCCCGGGACAGGGGACGACCTCCCAAGAGACCCAGTACTTC | CASSPFPGQGTTSQETQYF
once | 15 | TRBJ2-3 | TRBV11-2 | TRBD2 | TGTGCCAGCAGCTTAGCGACGGGGGGACGGGATACGCAGTATTTT | CASSLATGGRDTQYF
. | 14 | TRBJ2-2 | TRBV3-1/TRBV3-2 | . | TGTGCCAGCAGCCCGATATCTAGAACCGGGGAGCTGTTTTTT | CASSPISRTGELFF
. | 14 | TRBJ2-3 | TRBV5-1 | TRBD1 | TGCGCCAGCAGCCATGGACAGGGGCTAGATACGCAGTATTTT | CASSHGQGLDTQYF
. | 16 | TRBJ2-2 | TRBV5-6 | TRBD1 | TGTGCCAGCAGCCTTCTTGGACAGGGTGGGACCGGGGAGCTGTTTTTT | CASSLLGQGGTGELFF
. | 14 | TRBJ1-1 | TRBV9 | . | TGTGCCAGCAGCGTAGGGGGGGAGGACCATGAAGCTTTCTTT | CASSVGGEDHEAFF